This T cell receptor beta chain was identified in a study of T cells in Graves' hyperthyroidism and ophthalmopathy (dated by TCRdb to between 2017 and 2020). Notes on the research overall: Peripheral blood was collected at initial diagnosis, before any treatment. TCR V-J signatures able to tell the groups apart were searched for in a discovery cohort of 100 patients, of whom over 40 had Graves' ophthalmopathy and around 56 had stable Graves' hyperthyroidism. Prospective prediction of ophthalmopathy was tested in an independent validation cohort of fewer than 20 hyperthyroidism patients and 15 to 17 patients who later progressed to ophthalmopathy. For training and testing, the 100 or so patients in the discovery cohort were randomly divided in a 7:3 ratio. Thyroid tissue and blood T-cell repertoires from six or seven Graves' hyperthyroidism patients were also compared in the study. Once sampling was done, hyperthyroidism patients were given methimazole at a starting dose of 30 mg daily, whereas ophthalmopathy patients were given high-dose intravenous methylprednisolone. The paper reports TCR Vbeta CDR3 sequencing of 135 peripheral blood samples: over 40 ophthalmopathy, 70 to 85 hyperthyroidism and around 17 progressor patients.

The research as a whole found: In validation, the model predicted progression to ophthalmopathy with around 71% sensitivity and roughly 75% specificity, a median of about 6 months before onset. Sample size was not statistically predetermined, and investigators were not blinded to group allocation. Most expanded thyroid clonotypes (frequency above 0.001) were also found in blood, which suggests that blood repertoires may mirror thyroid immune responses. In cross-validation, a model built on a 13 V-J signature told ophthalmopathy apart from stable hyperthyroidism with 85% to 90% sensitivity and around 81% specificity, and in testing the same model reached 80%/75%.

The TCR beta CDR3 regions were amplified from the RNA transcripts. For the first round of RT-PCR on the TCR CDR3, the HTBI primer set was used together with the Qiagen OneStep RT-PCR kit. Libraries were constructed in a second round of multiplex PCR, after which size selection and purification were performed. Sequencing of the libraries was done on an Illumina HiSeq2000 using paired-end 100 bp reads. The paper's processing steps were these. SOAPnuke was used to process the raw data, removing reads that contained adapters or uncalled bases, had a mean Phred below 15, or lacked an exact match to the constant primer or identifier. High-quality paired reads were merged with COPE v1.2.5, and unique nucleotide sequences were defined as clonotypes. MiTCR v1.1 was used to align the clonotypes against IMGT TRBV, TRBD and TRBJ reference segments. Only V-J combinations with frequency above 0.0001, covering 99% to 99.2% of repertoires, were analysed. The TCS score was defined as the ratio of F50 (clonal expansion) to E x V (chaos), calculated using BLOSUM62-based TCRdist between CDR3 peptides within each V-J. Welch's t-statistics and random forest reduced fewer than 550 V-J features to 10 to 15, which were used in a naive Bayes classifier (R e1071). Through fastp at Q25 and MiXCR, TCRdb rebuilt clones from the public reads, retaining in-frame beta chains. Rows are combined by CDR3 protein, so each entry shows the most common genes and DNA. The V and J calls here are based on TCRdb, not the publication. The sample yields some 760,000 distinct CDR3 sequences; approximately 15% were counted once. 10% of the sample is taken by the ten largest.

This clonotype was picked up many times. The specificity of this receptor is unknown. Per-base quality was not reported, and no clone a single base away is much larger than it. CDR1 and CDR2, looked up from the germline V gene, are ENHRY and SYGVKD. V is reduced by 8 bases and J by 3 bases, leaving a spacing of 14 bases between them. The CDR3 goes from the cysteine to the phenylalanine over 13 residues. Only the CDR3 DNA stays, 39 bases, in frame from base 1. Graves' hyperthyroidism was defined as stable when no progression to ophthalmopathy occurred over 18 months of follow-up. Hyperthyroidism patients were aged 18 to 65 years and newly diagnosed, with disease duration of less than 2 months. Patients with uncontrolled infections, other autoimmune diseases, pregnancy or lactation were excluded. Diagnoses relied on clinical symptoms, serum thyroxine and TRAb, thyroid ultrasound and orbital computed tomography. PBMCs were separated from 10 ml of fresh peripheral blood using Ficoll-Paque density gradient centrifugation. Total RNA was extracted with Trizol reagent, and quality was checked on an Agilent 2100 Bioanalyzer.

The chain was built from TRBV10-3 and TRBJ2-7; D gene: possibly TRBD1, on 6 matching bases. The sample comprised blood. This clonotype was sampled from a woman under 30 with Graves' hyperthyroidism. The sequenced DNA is TGTGCCATCCGAAGACAGGAATACTACGAGCAGTACTTC. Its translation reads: CAIRRQEYYEQYF.